These T cell receptor beta chains were read from a single sample in a study of shared clonotypes between healthy human individuals. Here immunoSEQ multiplex PCR was the method, and the copy in TCRdb shows in-frame clones only, minus some. The sample records about 1,500,000 clones, roughly 96% being singletons. Input material: naive CD4+ T cells sorted from blood. Every receptor here comes from a man aged 25 to 45 in good health. Each CDR3 is given with its conserved first and last residue. D genes are given only for firm matches. Clone size is stated in some rows and not others, as once, few, many or a class when expanded.

d_gene,abundance,j_gene,v_gene,CDR3nt,CDR3aa
-,-,TRBJ2-1,TRBV28,TGTGCCAGCAGTTTGGGGTCTTGGCCCAATGAGCAGTTCTTC,CASSLGSWPNEQFF
TRBD2,-,TRBJ2-1,TRBV28,TGTGCCAGCAGTACCCCACTAGCGGGAGTCTCTTACAATGAGCAGTTCTTC,CASSTPLAGVSYNEQFF
-,-,TRBJ1-1,TRBV7-3,TGTGCCAGCAGCCTCGAAGGGGCTCTTCACACTGAAGCTTTCTTT,CASSLEGALHTEAFF
-,-,TRBJ1-5,TRBV5-1,TGCGCCAGCAGCTTGGCTGGGACTGGACAGCCCCAGCATTTT,CASSLAGTGQPQHF
TRBD1,-,TRBJ1-1,TRBV25-1,TGTGCCAGCAGCGAAATAGACAGGGTGAACACTGAAGCTTTCTTT,CASSEIDRVNTEAFF
-,-,TRBJ2-7,TRBV5-4,TGTGCCAGCAGCTTGGCCGGCAGGAGCTCCTACGAGCAGTACTTC,CASSLAGRSSYEQYF
-,once,TRBJ2-5,TRBV29-1,TGCAGCGTTGCCGCGTGGGGGTATGAGACCCAGTACTTC,CSVAAWGYETQYF
-,-,TRBJ2-3,TRBV6-6,TGTGCCAGCAGTTACCTCCGGTCAGATACGCAGTATTTT,CASSYLRSDTQYF
TRBD2,-,TRBJ2-1,TRBV5-1,TGCGCCAGCAGCACTTTTATATCGGGAGGATCCTACAATGAGCAGTTCTTC,CASSTFISGGSYNEQFF
-,-,TRBJ2-2,TRBV23-1,TGCGCCAGCAGTCAGGGCGAAAGCGGGCGAACGAACACCGGGGAGCTGTTTTTT,CASSQGESGRTNTGELFF
-,-,TRBJ2-6,TRBV6-6,TGTGCCAGCAGTTACGTAGGGTCTGGGGCCAACGTCCTGACTTTC,CASSYVGSGANVLTF
TRBD2,-,TRBJ2-2,TRBV6-1,TGTGCCAGCAGTGAACTAGCGGGTACCGGGGAGCTGTTTTTT,CASSELAGTGELFF
TRBD2,-,TRBJ2-7,TRBV9,TGTGCCAGCAGCGTCACACCGACTCGGGCTAGCGGATCCTACGAGCAGTACTTC,CASSVTPTRASGSYEQYF
TRBD2,-,TRBJ2-3,TRBV28,TGTGCCAGCAGTTTGGGCGGGAGGCTTGATACGCAGTATTTT,CASSLGGRLDTQYF
-,-,TRBJ1-2,TRBV29-1,TGCAGCGTCGACTTGGCGTACACCTTC,CSVDLAYTF
-,once,TRBJ2-7,TRBV5-5,TGTGCCAGCAGCTTGGTCGGCAGGGACGAGCAGTACTTC,CASSLVGRDEQYF
TRBD2,-,TRBJ2-1,TRBV14,TGTGCCAGCAGCCAAGGACTAGCGGGAGGGTACAATGAGCAGTTCTTC,CASSQGLAGGYNEQFF
-,-,TRBJ2-2,TRBV7-2,TGTGCCAGCAGCCCCCTGGGCAGTCGAACCGGGGAGCTGTTTTTT,CASSPLGSRTGELFF
-,-,TRBJ2-7,TRBV27,TGTGCCAGCATGGCTTTGGGGGACCCTAGGCACGAGCAGTACTTC,CASMALGDPRHEQYF
-,-,TRBJ1-1,TRBV4-1,TGCGCCAGCAGCCAAGATGCCCGTGGGGGCACTGAAGCTTTCTTT,CASSQDARGGTEAFF
TRBD1,-,TRBJ1-2,TRBV7-9,TGTGCCAGCAGCCCAACGGACAGGGAAGAATATGGCTACACCTTC,CASSPTDREEYGYTF
-,-,TRBJ1-2,TRBV15,TGTGCCACCAGCAGGGGAGTTTTGGGGGGCTACACCTTC,CATSRGVLGGYTF
-,-,TRBJ2-7,TRBV27,TGTGCCAGCAGTACTGCGATTCCCAAAGCGGGCCAAAAACGCATTCCAGCTGACGAGCAGTACTTC,CASSTAIPKAGQKRIPADEQYF
-,-,TRBJ2-5,TRBV28,TGTGCCAGCAGTCTCCTTCGTCTCAGGGCGGGGGAGACCCAGTACTTC,CASSLLRLRAGETQYF
-,-,TRBJ2-2,TRBV9,TGTGCCAGCAGCGTAGCGAGGACCGGGGAGCTGTTTTTT,CASSVARTGELFF
-,-,TRBJ1-1,TRBV18,TGTGCCAGCTCAGGAGGGGAAGCTTTCTTT,CASSGGEAFF
-,once,TRBJ2-6,TRBV11-2,TGTGCCAGCAGGTCGAGATTCTCTGGGGCCAACGTCCTGACTTTC,CASRSRFSGANVLTF
-,-,TRBJ2-1,TRBV5-1,TGCGCCAGCAGCTTGGCCGGACTGGTTTACAATGAGCAGTTCTTC,CASSLAGLVYNEQFF
-,-,TRBJ1-3,TRBV19,TGTGCCAGTAGCCCGGGACAACGACGCTCTGGAAACACCATATATTTT,CASSPGQRRSGNTIYF
TRBD1,once,TRBJ2-3,TRBV19,TGTGCCAGTAGTCCGACAGGGGCATATAACACAGATACGCAGTATTTT,CASSPTGAYNTDTQYF
-,-,TRBJ1-2,TRBV5-4,TGTGCCAGCAGCTTGGTAGGCGGAAAATATGGCTACACCTTC,CASSLVGGKYGYTF
-,once,TRBJ2-2,TRBV12-1,TGTGCCAGCAGCTTATTGCCAGGGGACACCGGGGAGCTGTTTTTT,CASSLLPGDTGELFF
-,-,TRBJ2-1,TRBV6-6,TGTGCCAGCAGTTACCCGGGAAACAATGAGCAGTTCTTC,CASSYPGNNEQFF
-,once,TRBJ2-1,TRBV7-9,TGTGCCAGCAGCTATACCCCCCCAGCAGGAAGCTCCTACAATGAGCAGTTCTTC,CASSYTPPAGSSYNEQFF
-,-,TRBJ1-1,TRBV29-1,TGCAGCGGGAGGGCCAAGGGGACGGCAACTGAAGCTTTCTTT,CSGRAKGTATEAFF
TRBD1,-,TRBJ2-5,TRBV11-2,TGTGCCAGCAGAAATACAGGGGTACAAGAGACCCAGTACTTC,CASRNTGVQETQYF
-,-,TRBJ2-1,TRBV29-1,TGCAGCTCTGACTCCTACAATGAGCAGTTCTTC,CSSDSYNEQFF
-,-,TRBJ1-1,TRBV6-1,TGTGCCAGCAGTGATCTTGGGAGAGGTCGGTCTTTCTTT,CASSDLGRGRSFF
TRBD2,-,TRBJ2-7,TRBV2,TGTGCCAGCAGCCGCGGGACTAGCGGGGAGCAGTACTTC,CASSRGTSGEQYF
TRBD1,-,TRBJ2-1,TRBV10-3,TGTGCCATCAGGGAACCGGACAGGGGCAGGGATGAGCAGTTCTTC,CAIREPDRGRDEQFF